These 22 T cell receptor beta chains share one sample of origin, sequenced in a study of chemoradiotherapy in HPV16-positive cancers. The data were produced by immunoSEQ multiplex PCR, yet TCRdb's version contains in-frame clones alone and is incomplete. The profile shows tens of thousands of clones, about nine tenths of them singletons. Sequenced here: blood, sampled from a patient who underwent chemoradiotherapy. The receptor source for this set is a human donor with HPV-associated anogenital cancer.

The rearrangement links TRBV6-1 to TRBJ2-1, with 10 bases lining up with TRBD1. Germline loops: CDR1 MNHNS, CDR2 SASEGT. This CDR3 is built from 14 residues. The V and J ends lost 10 bases and 1 base, in that order; junction bases with no gene match: 4. The CDR3 here is CATWTGGSYNEQFF. For the CDR3, the DNA is TGTGCCACCTGGACAGGGGGGTCCTACAATGAGCAGTTCTTC.

V gene TRBV29-1 combines with J gene TRBJ2-3, with 8 nucleotides matching TRBD2. The junction had 4 bases not matched to a gene; V was cut back by 6 bases and J by 2 bases. In germline, CDR1 is SQVTM, CDR2 ANQGSEA. The length of the CDR3 is 13 residues. CDR3 protein: CSVVTSATDTQYF. The CDR3 DNA is TGCAGCGTGGTGACTAGCGCCACAGATACGCAGTATTTT.

V and J are TRBV9 and TRBJ2-3; 8 positions match TRBD2. This CDR3 is 17 amino acids long. J was trimmed by 3 bases and V by 4 bases; bases with no gene match: 13. Germline CDR1 is SGDLS and CDR2 is YYNGEE. The CDR3 DNA is TGTGCCAGCAGCCCCCGGGTTGAGCGGGGGAGAACAGATACGCAGTATTTT. It specifies CASSPRVERGRTDTQYF.

The rearrangement uses TRBV9 and TRBJ1-2; maybe TRBD1 (6 bases). Trimming pared 0 bases from V and 6 bases from J, leaving 12 bases between. The CDR3 sequence is 14 residues long. Germline CDR1 and CDR2: SGDLS and YYNGEE. The CDR3 reads CASSVAEGGHGYTF. For the CDR3, the DNA is TGTGCCAGCAGCGTAGCGGAAGGGGGGCATGGCTACACCTTC.

The chain has TRBV5-6 and TRBJ1-1, with TRBD1 matching 8 bases. The trim removed 3 bases at V and 1 base at J, leaving 5 bases unmatched. The CDR3 is 15 amino acids. Germline V gene lookup returns CDR1 SGHDT and CDR2 YYEEEE. CDR3 nucleotides: TGTGCCAGCAGCTCGTGGACAGGGTCGAACACTGAAGCTTTCTTT. Protein: CASSSWTGSNTEAFF.

This clone was observed a handful of times. This sequence joins TRBV18 and TRBJ1-5; a weak D match, TRBD1 (5 bases). The germline CDR1 and CDR2 sequences are KGHSH and LQKENI. V was clipped by 3 bases and J by 4 bases, with 13 bases between them. This CDR3 has 15 residues. The CDR3 DNA is TGTGCCAGCTCACCCCCGCCAGGGTCTAATCAGCCCCAGCATTTT. Translated, it gives CASSPPPGSNQPQHF.

The chain couples TRBV28 to TRBJ2-5, with TRBD1 matching 7 bases. CDR1 and CDR2 from the germline V gene are MDHEN and SYDVKM. The V and J ends lost 6 bases and 6 bases, in that order; junction bases with no gene match: 10. The CDR3 extends over 14 amino acids. The CDR3 loop is CASRDLDREKTQYF. The CDR3 nucleotides read TGTGCCAGCAGGGACCTAGACAGGGAAAAGACCCAGTACTTC.

This chain links TRBV10-3 with TRBJ2-2, with 10 bases aligning to TRBD2. Trimming cost V 4 bases and J 5 bases; bases outside gene matches: 4. CDR3 length: 15 amino acids. The germline gives CDR1 ENHRY, CDR2 SYGVKD. The CDR3 DNA sequence: TGTGCCATCAGTGGTAGCGGGGGGTATACCGGGGAGCTGTTTTTT. It is translated as CAISGSGGYTGELFF.

This clone was recorded only once. The CDR3 protein is CASSPGTGYEQYF. In DNA, the CDR3 is TGTGCCAGCAGCCCCGGGACTGGCTACGAGCAGTACTTC. This chain links TRBV11-3 with TRBJ2-7; possibly TRBD2 for D (6 bases). CDR1 SGHNT and CDR2 YENEEA come from the germline V gene. V gave up 5 bases and J gave up 3 bases, with 11 bases separating them. The CDR3 has 13 amino acids.

This clone has a single count. J is TRBJ2-5 and V is TRBV20-1, with TRBD1 identical over 7 bases. The CDR3 runs to 11 residues. With 7 bases clipped from V and 5 bases from J, the junction kept 4 bases outside the gene matches. The germline gives CDR1 DFQATT, CDR2 SNEGSKA (reference sequence). In DNA form, the CDR3 reads TGCAGTGGACAGGGCAGGGAGACCCAGTACTTC. Its translation is CSGQGRETQYF.

CDR3 amino acids: CASRKGDFTDTQYF. CDR3 in DNA: TGCGCCAGCAGGAAAGGGGATTTCACAGATACGCAGTATTTT. This sequence joins TRBV5-1 and TRBJ2-3; TRBD1 might be the D (5 bases). V was cut by 5 bases and J by 2 bases, with 12 bases left in between. Germline assignment: CDR1 SGHRS and CDR2 YFSETQ. This CDR3 is built from 14 residues.

The V and J genes are TRBV7-8 and TRBJ1-2; tentative D call: TRBD1 (6 bases). In germline, CDR1 is SGHVS, CDR2 FQNEAQ. V gave up 2 bases and J gave up 7 bases, with 14 bases separating them. The CDR3 is 14 amino acids. Here the CDR3 reads CASSLMQGNRGYTF. In DNA form, the CDR3 reads TGTGCCAGCAGCTTAATGCAGGGGAACCGTGGCTACACCTTC.

The V and J genes are TRBV7-3 and TRBJ1-1; 7 bases align to TRBD1. The ends lost 3 bases at V and 7 bases at J; junction bases unmatched: 5. Germline V gives CDR1 SGHTA, CDR2 FQGTGA. This CDR3 spans 13 amino acids. The CDR3 region is CASSFDREGEAFF. The CDR3 coding sequence is TGTGCCAGCAGCTTCGACAGGGAGGGTGAAGCTTTCTTT.

The chain links TRBV28 to TRBJ2-6, with 9 bases lining up with TRBD1. The CDR3 runs 17 residues. Trimming removed 6 bases from V and 2 bases from J; junction bases left unmatched: 8. CDR1 MDHEN and CDR2 SYDVKM come from the germline V gene. The CDR3 loop is CASRTGQGIPGANVLTF. CDR3 bases: TGTGCCAGCAGAACCGGACAGGGGATCCCTGGGGCCAACGTCCTGACTTTC.

The chain employs TRBV15 and TRBJ2-7; no definite D call. V shed 5 bases and J shed 11 bases, with 16 bases lying between them. This CDR3 region has 12 residues. CDR1 LNHNV and CDR2 YYDKDF come from the germline V gene (reference sequence). CDR3 residues: CATSYVTGSKYF. In nucleotides, the CDR3 is TGTGCCACCAGCTACGTGACGGGTTCTAAGTACTTC.

The chain uses TRBV7-2 and TRBJ2-1, with D possibly being TRBD1 (6 bases). CDR1 is SGHTA, CDR2 FQGNSA, per germline. The length of the CDR3 is 16 residues. The ends were cut back, 2 bases at V and 0 bases at J, with 11 bases in the middle. The DNA of the CDR3 is TGTGCCAGCAGCTTACCCCGACAGGCCTCCTACAATGAGCAGTTCTTC. This codes for CASSLPRQASYNEQFF.

The V and J genes are TRBV29-1 and TRBJ1-3; the D is unclear. The CDR3 totals 12 residues. V dropped 4 bases and J dropped 4 bases, with 8 bases sitting between them. In germline, CDR1 is SQVTM, CDR2 ANQGSEA. CDR3 sequence reads: CSVGHWGNTIYF. CDR3 in DNA: TGCAGCGTTGGGCATTGGGGAAACACCATATATTTT.

This chain joins TRBV14 and TRBJ2-7, with D uncertain. V lost 1 base and J lost 3, with 16 bases in between. The CDR3 runs 16 residues. Germline V lookup: CDR1 SGHDN, CDR2 FVKESK. CDR3 nucleotide sequence: TGTGCCAGCAGCCAAGGAGAGAAAATCTTGGACTACGAGCAGTACTTC. Its translation is CASSQGEKILDYEQYF. Using reference TRBV14 and TRBJ2-7 for the parts outside the CDR3, the full variable domain is EAGVTQFPSHSVIEKGQTVTLRCDPISGHDNLYWYRRVMGKEIKFLLHFVKESKQDESGMPNNRFLAERTGGTYSTLKVQPAELEDSGVYFCASSQGEKILDYEQYFGPGTRLTVT.

The rearrangement joins TRBV13 to TRBJ2-3, with 9 bases lining up with TRBD2. This CDR3 contains 16 residues. In germline, CDR1 is PRHDT, CDR2 FYEKMQ (reference sequence). With V trimmed by 1 base and J by 5 bases, 7 bases remained unmatched. This CDR3 reads CASSLAREGQVDTQYF. CDR3 sequence (DNA): TGTGCCAGCAGCTTAGCGCGGGAGGGCCAGGTAGATACGCAGTATTTT. Filled out from reference TRBV13 and TRBJ2-3, the complete variable domain reads AAGVIQSPRHLIKEKRETATLKCYPIPRHDTVYWYQQGPGQDPQFLISFYEKMQSDKGSIPDRFSAQQFSDYHSELNMSSLELGDSALYFCASSLAREGQVDTQYFGPGTRLTVL.

This chain connects TRBV30 to TRBJ2-2; D remains unclear. Germline V gene lookup returns CDR1 GTSNPN and CDR2 SVGIG (reference sequence). CDR3 length equals 13 residues. Trimming removed 4 bases at V and 4 bases at J, with 10 bases between. CDR3 coding DNA: TGTGCCTGGAACCCTCTAGGCACCGGGGAGCTGTTTTTT. The encoded protein is CAWNPLGTGELFF.

This clone is a singleton in its sample. The chain carries TRBV5-1 and TRBJ1-4; D might be TRBD1 (5 bases). Trimming took off 4 bases at V and 3 bases at J, with 10 bases between the two ends. Germline CDR1 SGHRS, CDR2 YFSETQ. The CDR3 length is 14 residues. The CDR3 coding sequence is TGCGCCAGCAGCATCGGAGGGGCTAATGAAAAACTGTTTTTT. It codes for CASSIGGANEKLFF.

The chain joins TRBV10-3 to TRBJ1-2, with D possibly matching TRBD1 (6 bases). V lost 6 bases and J lost 5, with 13 bases in between. The CDR3 runs 13 residues. CDR1 is ENHRY, CDR2 SYGVKD, per germline. DNA for the CDR3: TGTGCCATCAGCCAAGCAGGGGAATATGGCTACACCTTC. This sequence encodes CAISQAGEYGYTF.